The rows below give T cell receptor beta chains drawn from one sample of a study of PD-1 blockade in classical Hodgkin lymphoma. The table came from immunoSEQ multiplex PCR; TCRdb's copy has only in-frame clones and leaves some out. The repertoire consists of roughly 140,000 clones, with under 85% occurring once and the leading ten covering roughly 8.4%. The source was peripheral blood mononuclear cells (PBMCs), collected before the second cycle of nivolumab. All receptors derive from a human donor with classical Hodgkin lymphoma. The CDR3 runs from the conserved cysteine through the conserved F or W. D genes are given only for firm matches. Size is omitted from some rows. Given values are once, few, many or a class for expanded clones.

clone size: once; V gene: TRBV28; J gene: TRBJ2-1; D gene: NA; CDR3 DNA: TGTGCCAGCAGACAGACTGCGTCTTGGGGTGAGCAGTTCTTC; CDR3 protein: CASRQTASWGEQFF
clone size: NA; V gene: TRBV6-1; J gene: TRBJ2-3; D gene: NA; CDR3 DNA: TGTGCCAGCAGTTTTGTCCCGACAGATACGCAGTATTTT; CDR3 protein: CASSFVPTDTQYF
clone size: NA; V gene: TRBV7-3; J gene: TRBJ2-3; D gene: TRBD1; CDR3 DNA: TGTGCCAGCAGCTCCGGACAGGGTACTGATACGCAGTATTTT; CDR3 protein: CASSSGQGTDTQYF
clone size: NA; V gene: TRBV4-1; J gene: TRBJ2-7; D gene: TRBD2; CDR3 DNA: TGCGCCAGCAGCCAAGATTTTCTAGCGGGAATAAGGGGGTCCGAGCAGTACTTC; CDR3 protein: CASSQDFLAGIRGSEQYF
clone size: NA; V gene: TRBV7-3; J gene: TRBJ1-2; D gene: NA; CDR3 DNA: TGTGCCAGCAGCTTATCTGGCCAGGGTAGAGTTGGCTACACCTTC; CDR3 protein: CASSLSGQGRVGYTF
clone size: NA; V gene: TRBV2; J gene: TRBJ1-4; D gene: TRBD1; CDR3 DNA: TGTGCCAGCAGTGGTCCCCCCGGGACAGGGATCCGAAATGAAAAACTGTTTTTT; CDR3 protein: CASSGPPGTGIRNEKLFF
clone size: NA; V gene: TRBV6-6; J gene: TRBJ1-2; D gene: NA; CDR3 DNA: TGTGCCATTTCGCTCAGGGGTGTGGATGGCTACACCTTC; CDR3 protein: CAISLRGVDGYTF
clone size: NA; V gene: TRBV25-1; J gene: TRBJ1-5; D gene: NA; CDR3 DNA: TGTGCCAGCAGTGAAGTCGGCGCGGGACAGCCCCAGCATTTT; CDR3 protein: CASSEVGAGQPQHF
clone size: NA; V gene: TRBV5-6; J gene: TRBJ2-2; D gene: NA; CDR3 DNA: TGTGCCAGCAGCTCAGGGGTGAACACCGGGGAGCTGTTTTTT; CDR3 protein: CASSSGVNTGELFF
clone size: NA; V gene: TRBV10-3; J gene: TRBJ1-1; D gene: TRBD1; CDR3 DNA: TGTGCCAGCGGGGAAGACAGGGGGCGTACTGAAGCTTTCTTT; CDR3 protein: CASGEDRGRTEAFF
clone size: NA; V gene: TRBV9; J gene: TRBJ2-7; D gene: NA; CDR3 DNA: TGTGCCAGCAGCGTAGGAGGGGTTCCCCACGAGCAGTACTTC; CDR3 protein: CASSVGGVPHEQYF
clone size: NA; V gene: TRBV7-6; J gene: TRBJ2-5; D gene: TRBD1; CDR3 DNA: TGTGCCAGCAGCTGGGACAGGGAAGAGACCCAGTACTTC; CDR3 protein: CASSWDREETQYF
clone size: NA; V gene: TRBV5-5; J gene: TRBJ1-1; D gene: NA; CDR3 DNA: TGTGCCAGCAGCTTGGTGGGCGGGAACACTGAAGCTTTCTTT; CDR3 protein: CASSLVGGNTEAFF
clone size: NA; V gene: TRBV4-1; J gene: TRBJ2-3; D gene: NA; CDR3 DNA: TGCGCCAGCAGCACGAGACTGGAGGGGCAGTATTTT; CDR3 protein: CASSTRLEGQYF
clone size: NA; V gene: TRBV7-3; J gene: TRBJ2-7; D gene: NA; CDR3 DNA: TGTGCCAGCAGCTTGGGCGGGGCCACCTACGAGCAGTACTTC; CDR3 protein: CASSLGGATYEQYF
clone size: NA; V gene: TRBV5-6; J gene: TRBJ2-1; D gene: NA; CDR3 DNA: TGTGCCAGCAAACCCCGGGGTAGCTTGGGCTTTGAGCAGTTCTTC; CDR3 protein: CASKPRGSLGFEQFF
clone size: NA; V gene: TRBV6-1; J gene: TRBJ1-2; D gene: TRBD1; CDR3 DNA: TGTGCCAGCAGAACTGGACAGGGGGACGGCTACACCTTC; CDR3 protein: CASRTGQGDGYTF
clone size: few; V gene: TRBV6-5; J gene: TRBJ1-2; D gene: TRBD1; CDR3 DNA: TGTGCCAGCAGTTACTCCCGGACAGGAAGCTACACCTTC; CDR3 protein: CASSYSRTGSYTF
clone size: NA; V gene: TRBV7-6; J gene: TRBJ1-4; D gene: NA; CDR3 DNA: TGTGCCAGCCAACAGCGGCCCTCAGGGGAGGAAAAACTGTTTTTT; CDR3 protein: CASQQRPSGEEKLFF
clone size: NA; V gene: TRBV4-2; J gene: TRBJ2-3; D gene: TRBD2; CDR3 DNA: TGTGCCAGCAGGTCCTGGACTAGCGGGGGAGATACGCAGTATTTT; CDR3 protein: CASRSWTSGGDTQYF
clone size: NA; V gene: TRBV13; J gene: TRBJ2-7; D gene: NA; CDR3 DNA: TGTGCCAGCAGCTTTCGGGCAGGGCTCTCCTACGAGCAGTACTTC; CDR3 protein: CASSFRAGLSYEQYF
clone size: NA; V gene: TRBV6-5; J gene: TRBJ1-2; D gene: TRBD1; CDR3 DNA: TGTGCCAGCAGTTCACAGGGGGCGAACTATGGCTACACCTTC; CDR3 protein: CASSSQGANYGYTF
clone size: NA; V gene: TRBV4-2; J gene: TRBJ1-4; D gene: NA; CDR3 DNA: TGTGCCAGCAGCCAAGTGGCCCTAAATGAAAAACTGTTTTTT; CDR3 protein: CASSQVALNEKLFF
clone size: NA; V gene: TRBV4-1; J gene: TRBJ2-3; D gene: NA; CDR3 DNA: TGCGCCAGCAGCCCCCTCGTCTGGGGGCGAATGCCAGATACGCAGTATTTT; CDR3 protein: CASSPLVWGRMPDTQYF
clone size: NA; V gene: TRBV4-1; J gene: TRBJ2-7; D gene: NA; CDR3 DNA: TGCGCCAGCAGCCAAGCCCCCGGGACGGCGGAATACGAGCAGTACTTC; CDR3 protein: CASSQAPGTAEYEQYF
clone size: many; V gene: TRBV28; J gene: TRBJ1-1; D gene: NA; CDR3 DNA: TGTGCCAGCAGTTTTTTATCGGGGGGCGGAATCGGCACTGAAGCTTTCTTT; CDR3 protein: CASSFLSGGGIGTEAFF
clone size: NA; V gene: TRBV10-3; J gene: TRBJ1-2; D gene: TRBD1; CDR3 DNA: TGTGCCATCAGTCAACAGGGGAACTATGGCTACACCTTC; CDR3 protein: CAISQQGNYGYTF
clone size: NA; V gene: TRBV10-3; J gene: TRBJ2-4; D gene: TRBD1; CDR3 DNA: TGTGCCATCAGTGAGAACGACAGGGGGTCGTTGAACTTC; CDR3 protein: CAISENDRGSLNF
clone size: NA; V gene: TRBV11-2; J gene: TRBJ2-7; D gene: TRBD2; CDR3 DNA: TGTGCCAGCAGCTTAGTGACTAGCGGGGCCTCCTACGAGCAGTACTTC; CDR3 protein: CASSLVTSGASYEQYF
clone size: once; V gene: TRBV6-5; J gene: TRBJ2-3; D gene: NA; CDR3 DNA: TGTGCCAGCAGTTACTCGACTTCTTGGACCACAGATACGCAGTATTTT; CDR3 protein: CASSYSTSWTTDTQYF
clone size: NA; V gene: TRBV7-3; J gene: TRBJ2-2; D gene: TRBD1; CDR3 DNA: TGTGCCAGCAGCTCGGGACAGGAGAGCGGGGAGCTGTTTTTT; CDR3 protein: CASSSGQESGELFF
clone size: NA; V gene: TRBV10-3; J gene: TRBJ2-1; D gene: NA; CDR3 DNA: TGTGCCATCTCCGGGACTTTGAGCTCCTACAATGAGCAGTTCTTC; CDR3 protein: CAISGTLSSYNEQFF
clone size: NA; V gene: TRBV6-5; J gene: TRBJ1-1; D gene: NA; CDR3 DNA: TGTGCCAGCAAGATAACAGTTTACACTGAAGCTTTCTTT; CDR3 protein: CASKITVYTEAFF
clone size: NA; V gene: TRBV28; J gene: TRBJ1-2; D gene: NA; CDR3 DNA: TGTGCCAGCAGTTTGTCCCTGGGATATGGCTACACCTTC; CDR3 protein: CASSLSLGYGYTF
clone size: NA; V gene: TRBV28; J gene: TRBJ2-5; D gene: NA; CDR3 DNA: TGTGCCAGCAGTTGGGGGGAGACCCAGTACTTC; CDR3 protein: CASSWGETQYF
clone size: NA; V gene: TRBV19; J gene: TRBJ1-5; D gene: NA; CDR3 DNA: TGTGCCAGTAGTATCGGCGGGGATCTCCCTCAGCCCCAGCATTTT; CDR3 protein: CASSIGGDLPQPQHF
clone size: NA; V gene: TRBV19; J gene: TRBJ2-2; D gene: TRBD1; CDR3 DNA: TGTGCCAGTAGTCCTCGGACAGGGGCGAACACCGGGGAGCTGTTTTTT; CDR3 protein: CASSPRTGANTGELFF
clone size: NA; V gene: TRBV9; J gene: TRBJ2-2; D gene: NA; CDR3 DNA: TGTGCCAGCAGCGTGTTTCTGTCGGGCACCGGGGAGCTGTTTTTT; CDR3 protein: CASSVFLSGTGELFF
clone size: NA; V gene: TRBV6-5; J gene: TRBJ1-5; D gene: NA; CDR3 DNA: TGTGCCAGCAGTTACTCGATGGGGAACGGCAAGGCGCATTTT; CDR3 protein: CASSYSMGNGKAHF
clone size: NA; V gene: TRBV27; J gene: TRBJ2-2; D gene: NA; CDR3 DNA: TGTGCCAGCAGGGGGTCAGTCTCCACCGGGGAGCTGTTTTTT; CDR3 protein: CASRGSVSTGELFF
clone size: many; V gene: TRBV4-2; J gene: TRBJ1-1; D gene: NA; CDR3 DNA: TGTGCCAGCAGTCGAAGCATGGGGACGGGGACTGAAGCTTTCTTT; CDR3 protein: CASSRSMGTGTEAFF
clone size: NA; V gene: TRBV5-3; J gene: TRBJ1-4; D gene: NA; CDR3 DNA: TGTGCCAGAAGCACGGACATCCGCGCAACTAATGAAAAACTGTTTTTT; CDR3 protein: CARSTDIRATNEKLFF